This is a list of T cell receptor beta chains from one sample in a study of Ad26.COV2.S vaccination and SARS-CoV-2 variants. This table comes from immunoSEQ multiplex PCR, and its TCRdb copy is limited to in-frame clones, with some not included. The sample lists about 460,000 clones; 80% to 90% were seen once. Sample: peripheral blood, taken in a trial of Ad26.COV2.S vaccine versus placebo. Receptor source: a person aged 18-65 years who received the Ad26.COV2.S COVID-19 vaccine or a placebo. Both conserved end residues are part of each CDR3. A D gene is named only where the DNA matches it firmly. A clone size is listed for some rows: how often the clone was seen (once, few, many), or a class if it is expanded.

d_call: -; v_call: TRBV6-5; j_call: TRBJ2-3; clone_size: -; cdr3_aa: CAVRGRLSTDTQYF; cdr3_nt: TGTGCCGTCAGAGGGAGGCTGAGCACAGATACGCAGTATTTT
d_call: TRBD1; v_call: TRBV7-8; j_call: TRBJ2-1; clone_size: -; cdr3_aa: CASSSSGQGYNEQFF; cdr3_nt: TGTGCCAGCAGCTCTTCGGGACAGGGATACAATGAGCAGTTCTTC
d_call: -; v_call: TRBV6-6; j_call: TRBJ1-4; clone_size: once; cdr3_aa: CASSKGYTNEKLFF; cdr3_nt: TGTGCCAGCAGTAAAGGGTATACTAATGAAAAACTGTTTTTT
d_call: -; v_call: TRBV19; j_call: TRBJ1-2; clone_size: -; cdr3_aa: CASSMAGFNYGYTF; cdr3_nt: TGTGCCAGTAGTATGGCGGGGTTTAACTATGGCTACACCTTC
d_call: TRBD2; v_call: TRBV7-6; j_call: TRBJ2-5; clone_size: -; cdr3_aa: CASSLSPSGSETQYF; cdr3_nt: TGTGCCAGCAGCTTATCTCCTAGCGGGAGCGAGACCCAGTACTTC
d_call: -; v_call: TRBV12-3/TRBV12-4; j_call: TRBJ1-2; clone_size: -; cdr3_aa: CASSSGYDYGYTF; cdr3_nt: TGTGCCAGCAGTTCAGGGTATGACTATGGCTACACCTTC
d_call: -; v_call: TRBV5-6; j_call: TRBJ2-7; clone_size: -; cdr3_aa: CASSLGRNPSYEQYF; cdr3_nt: TGTGCCAGCAGCTTAGGGCGAAATCCCTCCTACGAGCAGTACTTC
d_call: TRBD1; v_call: TRBV27; j_call: TRBJ2-7; clone_size: -; cdr3_aa: CASSWRTGPLGEQYF; cdr3_nt: TGTGCCAGCAGTTGGAGGACAGGGCCTCTAGGGGAGCAGTACTTC
d_call: -; v_call: TRBV19; j_call: TRBJ1-1; clone_size: -; cdr3_aa: CASSIVFGATEAFF; cdr3_nt: TGTGCCAGTAGTATAGTGTTCGGGGCAACTGAAGCTTTCTTT
d_call: -; v_call: TRBV28; j_call: TRBJ2-7; clone_size: -; cdr3_aa: CASTLGRFSYEQYF; cdr3_nt: TGTGCCAGCACTCTGGGGAGATTCTCCTACGAGCAGTACTTC
d_call: TRBD1; v_call: TRBV20-1; j_call: TRBJ1-3; clone_size: -; cdr3_aa: CSASSGTGHSGNTIYF; cdr3_nt: TGCAGTGCTAGTTCCGGGACAGGCCACTCTGGAAACACCATATATTTT
d_call: -; v_call: TRBV7-2; j_call: TRBJ2-3; clone_size: -; cdr3_aa: CASSPFRTSVGQYF; cdr3_nt: TGTGCCAGCAGCCCATTCAGGACCTCCGTCGGGCAGTATTTT
d_call: TRBD2; v_call: TRBV5-1; j_call: TRBJ2-3; clone_size: -; cdr3_aa: CASRGEPPSTDTQYF; cdr3_nt: TGCGCCAGCCGGGGGGAACCACCTAGCACAGATACGCAGTATTTT
d_call: -; v_call: TRBV18; j_call: TRBJ2-2; clone_size: -; cdr3_aa: CAAQSPQTNTGELFF; cdr3_nt: TGTGCCGCTCAATCCCCGCAGACCAACACCGGGGAGCTGTTTTTT
d_call: -; v_call: TRBV6-5; j_call: TRBJ2-2; clone_size: -; cdr3_aa: CASSYQQPGELFF; cdr3_nt: TGTGCCAGCAGTTACCAACAGCCCGGGGAGCTGTTTTTT
d_call: TRBD1; v_call: TRBV5-4; j_call: TRBJ1-2; clone_size: -; cdr3_aa: CASSSGTGFGYGYTF; cdr3_nt: TGTGCCAGCAGCTCGGGGACAGGGTTTGGCTATGGCTACACCTTC
d_call: TRBD2; v_call: TRBV5-4; j_call: TRBJ2-4; clone_size: -; cdr3_aa: CASSSVAGGPKNIQYF; cdr3_nt: TGTGCCAGCAGCTCCGTAGCGGGAGGGCCCAAAAACATTCAGTACTTC